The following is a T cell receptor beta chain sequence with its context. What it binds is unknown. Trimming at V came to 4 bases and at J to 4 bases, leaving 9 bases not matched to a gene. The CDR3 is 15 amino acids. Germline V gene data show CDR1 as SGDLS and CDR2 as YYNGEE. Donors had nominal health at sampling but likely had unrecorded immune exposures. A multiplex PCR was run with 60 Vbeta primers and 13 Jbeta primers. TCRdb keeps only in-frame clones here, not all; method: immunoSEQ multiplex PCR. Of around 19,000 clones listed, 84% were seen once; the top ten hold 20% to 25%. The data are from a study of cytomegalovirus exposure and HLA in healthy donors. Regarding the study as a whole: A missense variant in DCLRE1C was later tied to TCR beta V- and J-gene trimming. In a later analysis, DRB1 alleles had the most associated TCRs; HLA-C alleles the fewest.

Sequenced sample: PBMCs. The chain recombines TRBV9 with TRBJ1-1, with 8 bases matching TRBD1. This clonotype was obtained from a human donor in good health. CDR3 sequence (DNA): TGTGCCAGCAGCACATCGACAGGGGCAGGCACTGAAGCTTTCTTT. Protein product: CASSTSTGAGTEAFF.